A single sample gave rise to the 20 T cell receptor beta chains below, sequenced in a study of tumor and adjacent non-tumor tissue in lung cancer. TCRbeta libraries were built with three rounds of nested PCR, modified from ARM-PCR. TCRdb fed the multiplex PCR reads into MiXCR, producing one record per CDR3 protein. The sample records about 93,000 distinct CDR3 sequences, about 70% being singletons. This sample's RNA came from whole unsorted tissue. Sequenced: lung tumor tissue. These TCRs come from a man between 60 and 75 years old with non-small cell lung cancer.

Turning to this clonotype: At one end, the junction sequence differs from germline, possibly due to a read error. The chain employs TRBV6-6 and TRBJ1-1; no firm D call. The germline gives CDR1 MNHNY, CDR2 SVGAGI (reference sequence). The length of the CDR3 is 13 residues. The CDR3 protein is CANMIGVNTEPFF. The CDR3 DNA reads as TGTGCCAATATGATCGGAGTGAACACTGAACCTTTCTTT.

This clonotype came up a few times. A much larger clone sits a single nucleotide away, making a read error possible. The V and J genes are TRBV6-1 and TRBJ2-5; D is undetermined. The CDR3 extends over 17 amino acids. Germline V gene data show CDR1 as MNHNS and CDR2 as SASEGT. V was shortened by 9 bases and J by 1 base, with 24 bases between the two germline ends. The CDR3 DNA reads as TGTGCCAGGAACGAGTTTACTTCCTCAATCTCCCAAGAGACCCAGTACTTC. Its translation: CARNEFTSSISQETQYF.

In its sample, this clonotype was seen many times. V is TRBV24-1 and J is TRBJ1-6; D not certain. CDR1 and CDR2 (germline): KGHDR, SFDVKD. Deletions cut 2 bases from V and 7 bases from J, with 8 bases between. This CDR3 is built from 14 residues. This chain's CDR3 is CATSDSRSNSPLHF. The CDR3 nucleotides are TGTGCCACCAGTGATTCCAGATCCAATTCACCCCTCCACTTT.

This clonotype was picked up many times. CDR3 amino acids: CASANVQGYEQYF. CDR3 bases: TGTGCCAGCGCGAACGTCCAGGGATACGAGCAGTACTTC. The chain combines TRBV12-3 or TRBV12-4 with TRBJ2-7; D might be TRBD1 (5 bases). Between the trimmed V and J ends, which lost 8 bases and 4 bases, there was a span of 15 bases. The CDR3 spans 13 residues.

This clonotype was seen a single time. The chain links TRBV19 to TRBJ2-3; D may match TRBD1 or TRBD2 (5 bases each). This CDR3 spans 13 amino acids. CDR1 and CDR2 from the germline V gene are LNHDA and SQIVND (reference sequence). Trimming left V 7 bases short and J 4 bases short, with 12 bases between. This CDR3 reads CASKPSGPDTQYF. Here the CDR3 DNA reads TGTGCCAGTAAACCATCGGGGCCAGATACGCAGTATTTT.

About this clonotype itself: A read error may account for a junction end that differs from germline. The rearrangement uses TRBV11-2 and TRBJ2-1; D assignment may be TRBD1 or TRBD2 (5 bases each). The CDR3 is 17 amino acids. Germline V lookup: CDR1 SGHAT, CDR2 FQNNGV. The CDR3 nucleotides read TGTGCCAGCAACTTAGTGGGGGAACCGCCTTACCGAGGAGAGCAGTTCTTC. This encodes CASNLVGEPPYRGEQFF.

Notes on this clonotype: A read error may be the cause here, since a much bigger clone is one base away. The J gene is TRBJ1-2, the V gene TRBV28; TRBD1 might be the D (5 bases). This CDR3 comprises 13 residues. Trimming took 10 bases from V and 2 from J, leaving 14 bases between them. Germline CDR1 reads MDHEN; CDR2 reads SYDVKM. The CDR3 here is CAIRPTVNYGYTF. The CDR3 region has the DNA TGTGCCATCAGGCCGACAGTCAACTATGGCTACACCTTC.

With regard to this clonotype: The junction and the germline gene differ at one end; a read error may be behind it. The chain joins TRBV4-1 to TRBJ2-1; 8 positions match TRBD1. This CDR3 region has 15 residues. Germline loops: CDR1 MGHRA, CDR2 YSYEKL. The DNA for the CDR3 is TGTGCCAGCAGCCAAGTCGTGACAGGGGACAATGAGCAGTTCTTC. Its protein product is CASSQVVTGDNEQFF.

A note on this clonotype: Lacking the conserved final phenylalanine or tryptophan, this CDR3 likely reflects a read error. The chain has TRBV6-2 or TRBV6-3 and TRBJ2-1; 9 bases map to TRBD2. The CDR3 extends over 14 amino acids. Trimming at V came to 7 bases and at J to 6 bases, leaving 7 bases not matched to a gene. Germline CDR1 MNHEY, CDR2 SVGEGT. The CDR3 loop is CASTAMGLANEQFI. Here the CDR3 DNA reads TGTGCCAGCACCGCGATGGGACTAGCCAATGAGCAGTTCATC.

As to this clonotype: An end of the junction differs from the germline gene, which may be a read error. This chain joins TRBV5-6 and TRBJ1-6, with TRBD1 matching over 7 bases. From germline, CDR1 is SGHDT and CDR2 YYEEEE. The CDR3 runs 13 residues. In nucleotides, the CDR3 is TGTGCCAGCATCTTGGACAGGACTTCACCTCTCCACTTT. It is translated as CASILDRTSPLHF.

As for this clonotype: Germline is not matched at one junction end, which may reflect a read error. The chain employs TRBV4-3 and TRBJ1-4, with no clear D. The germline gives CDR1 LGHNA, CDR2 YSLEER. The CDR3 contains 14 residues. The CDR3 DNA sequence: TGCGCCAGCAACCAAAGACCTAACAATGAAAAACTGTTTTTT. This encodes CASNQRPNNEKLFF.

As to this clonotype: It may be a read error: a sequence one base away is much more abundant. The chain combines TRBV20-1 with TRBJ2-5; TRBD1 matches 10 bases. Germline loops: CDR1 DFQATT, CDR2 SNEGSKA (reference sequence). There are 15 residues in the CDR3. J gave up 5 bases and V 6 bases, and 12 bases lay outside the gene matches. The CDR3 nucleotides are TGCAGTGCGACCCCGACAGGGGGCAGGCGGGAGACCCAGTACTTC. It translates to CSATPTGGRRETQYF.

The chain is built from TRBV12-3 or TRBV12-4 and TRBJ1-2; D not resolved. The CDR3 has 15 residues. With 9 bases removed from V and 5 bases from J, the gap between germline ends came to 22 bases. In nucleotides, the CDR3 is TGTGCCAGTAGTCTAGACGGGGAGGGCGCATATGGCTACACCTTC. Its protein product is CASSLDGEGAYGYTF.

Turning to this clonotype: Its ends do not fully match the called genes, so a read error is possible. This chain connects TRBV6-5 to TRBJ1-1, with D perhaps TRBD1 (5 bases). The length of the CDR3 is 13 residues. The germline CDR1 and CDR2 sequences are MNHEY and SVGAGI. CDR3 bases: TGTGCCAGCAGTTCCTTGGGGGGGACTGAAGCTTACTTT. This gives the protein CASSSLGGTEAYF.

This clonotype was found once. This likely comes from a read error, as the CDR3 has no conserved phenylalanine or tryptophan at its end. It is unclear where the CDR3 begins or ends on the DNA, so no DNA is shown, and the CDR3 is as TCRdb lists it. The V call is TRBV20-1, the J call TRBJ1-5; the table gives TRBD1 as D, unverified against the DNA. The CDR3 has 15 residues if both end residues are counted. Germline V gene sequence: CDR1 DFQATT, CDR2 SNEGSKA (reference sequence). CDR3 sequence reads: CSASTQGAGSQPQHS.

With respect to this clonotype: The DNA is left out, because the CDR3 cannot be placed on it with certainty; the CDR3 is given as TCRdb lists it. This sequence joins TRBV7-9 and TRBJ2-4; the D call of TRBD1 is as the table states it, not checked on the DNA. Per germline, CDR1 SEHNR and CDR2 FQNEAQ (reference sequence). The CDR3 spans 20 amino acids, including both terminal residues. The CDR3 sequence: CVSSSWGAGARPLAKNIHYF.

The V and J genes are TRBV7-9 and TRBJ1-2; the match to TRBD1 covers 7 bases. The V and J ends lost 0 bases and 6 bases, in that order; junction bases with no gene match: 7. CDR1 is SEHNR and CDR2 is FQNEAQ in the germline V gene (reference sequence). This CDR3 comprises 15 residues. CDR3 DNA sequence: TGTGCCAGCAGCTTAGCCGGGACAGCGAGCAATGGCTACACCTTC. Its protein product is CASSLAGTASNGYTF.

As concerns this clonotype: The junction does not match germline at one end; this may be a read error. V is TRBV10-1 and J is TRBJ2-2; TRBD2 aligns across 9 bases. The CDR3 extends over 15 amino acids. Germline-derived CDR1 and CDR2 are WNHNN and SYGVQD (reference sequence). CDR3 nucleotide sequence: TGCGCCAGAAGTGAGTCGGCTAGCGGGGCCGGGGAACTGTTTTTT. Its translation is CARSESASGAGELFF.

The rearrangement uses TRBV11-2 and TRBJ1-6; no clear D. V lost 3 bases and J 9 bases, leaving 9 bases between the germline ends. The CDR3 contains 13 residues. Per the germline V gene, CDR1 is SGHAT and CDR2 is FQNNGV. The CDR3: CASSFSLSSPLHF. CDR3 nucleotide sequence: TGTGCCAGCAGCTTCTCACTGAGTTCACCCCTCCACTTT. The variable domain in full, completed from reference TRBV11-2 and TRBJ1-6, reads EAGVAQSPRYKIIEKRQSVAFWCNPISGHATLYWYQQILGQGPKLLIQFQNNGVVDDSQLPKDRFSAERLKGVDSTLKIQPAKLEDSAVYLCASSFSLSSPLHFGNGTRLTVT.

The DNA for the CDR3 is TGTGCCAGCAGTATCCACAGGGTTGTGAACGGGGAGCTGTTTTTT. The encoded protein is CASSIHRVVNGELFF. V and J are TRBV28 and TRBJ2-2; D is possibly TRBD1 (6 bases). Trimming pared 5 bases from V and 7 bases from J, leaving 17 bases between. Germline assignment: CDR1 MDHEN and CDR2 SYDVKM. This CDR3 is 15 amino acids long.